Below are 15 T cell receptor beta chains sequenced from a single sample in a study of T-cell memory formation after mild COVID-19. TCRdb called the 5' RACE reads again in MiXCR, with one record for every CDR3 protein. The data hold roughly 150,000 distinct CDR3 sequences, with 14% observed a single time. Sequences were obtained from PBMCs or a T cell subset sorted from them (not recorded which). These receptors were obtained from an adult woman who had mild COVID-19 (a few samples of this study predate the infection). Cell type and time point are not known.

The sample holds a few counts of this clonotype. J is TRBJ2-3 and V is TRBV10-3; D gene ambiguous. Germline V lookup: CDR1 ENHRY, CDR2 SYGVKD. The V and J ends lost 6 bases and 0 bases respectively, with 16 bases between them. The CDR3 loop spans 16 amino acids. The CDR3 reads CAISSVSPSSTDTQYF. In DNA, the CDR3 is TGTGCCATCAGCTCAGTTAGTCCATCTAGCACAGATACGCAGTATTTT.

The chain couples TRBV7-9 to TRBJ2-3; 7 nucleotides align to TRBD2. The CDR3 sequence is 16 residues long. Germline CDR1 reads SEHNR; CDR2 reads FQNEAQ (reference sequence). V lost 5 bases, J lost 4 bases, and 12 bases stayed unmatched. The CDR3, as DNA: TGTGCCAGCAGCCCTAGGGTAGCGGGTGGCGCAGATACGCAGTATTTT. The encoded protein is CASSPRVAGGADTQYF.

In its sample, this clonotype was seen a few times. J is TRBJ2-1 and V is TRBV20-1; possible D gene TRBD2, 5 bases. The V end lost 3 bases, the J end lost 0 bases, and 12 bases lay between the germline ends. The CDR3 runs to 15 residues. Germline-derived CDR1 and CDR2 are DFQATT and SNEGSKA (reference sequence). The CDR3, as DNA: TGCAGTGCTAGGACTATCCCTGGCTCCTACAATGAGCAGTTCTTC. Its protein product is CSARTIPGSYNEQFF.

This clonotype was observed a handful of times. This sequence joins TRBV4-1 and TRBJ2-7, with D unclear. CDR1 is MGHRA, CDR2 YSYEKL, per germline. The CDR3 consists of 15 residues. V lost 2 bases to trimming and J lost 3 bases, with 14 bases between them. The CDR3 nucleotides read TGCGCCAGCAGCCAATGGGTGCAGAGTATCTACGAGCAGTACTTC. It specifies CASSQWVQSIYEQYF.

This clonotype was recorded a few times. The chain recombines TRBV2 with TRBJ1-2; D is possibly TRBD1 (5 bases). The length of the CDR3 is 14 residues. Germline CDR1 is SNHLY and CDR2 is FYNNEI. V was clipped by 4 bases and J by 3 bases, with 12 bases between them. The CDR3 sequence is CASSGTGTDYGYTF. The CDR3 DNA reads TGTGCCAGCAGTGGCACTGGGACTGACTATGGCTACACCTTC. The variable domain in full, with the rest retrieved from reference TRBV2 and TRBJ1-2, is EPEVTQTPSHQVTQMGQEVILRCVPISNHLYFYWYRQILGQKVEFLVSFYNNEISEKSEIFDDQFSVERPDGSNFTLKIRSTKLEDSAMYFCASSGTGTDYGYTFGSGTRLTVV.

This chain joins TRBV25-1 and TRBJ1-5; D gene ambiguous. The ends were cut back, 2 bases at V and 3 bases at J, with 14 bases in the middle. The CDR3 runs to 16 residues. Germline CDR1 and CDR2: MGHDK and SYGVNS. CDR3 DNA sequence: TGTGCCAGCAGTGAAGGGTCGACGACTACCAATCAGCCCCAGCATTTT. It yields the protein CASSEGSTTTNQPQHF.

This clonotype was detected a few times. V is TRBV27 and J is TRBJ2-7, with 9 positions matching TRBD2. The CDR3 loop spans 15 amino acids. V shed 3 bases and J 2 bases; nucleotides not matched to a gene: 5. Per germline, CDR1 MNHEY and CDR2 SMNVEV (reference sequence). The CDR3 nucleotides read TGTGCCAGCAGTTTGAGGCTAGCGGGGCCCTACGAGCAGTACTTC. Its translation: CASSLRLAGPYEQYF.

The chain is built from TRBV12-3 or TRBV12-4 and TRBJ1-4; D unclear. Between the trimmed V and J ends, which lost 5 bases and 8 bases, there was a span of 15 bases. CDR3 length equals 14 residues. The CDR3 is CASSIHSEKEKLFF. The CDR3 DNA sequence: TGTGCCAGCAGTATCCACAGTGAGAAGGAAAAACTGTTTTTT.

Many counts were recorded for this clonotype. V and J are TRBV7-6 and TRBJ1-6, with D uncertain. The CDR3 runs to 14 residues. Per germline, CDR1 SGHVS and CDR2 FNYEAQ. With 0 bases removed from V and 9 bases from J, the gap between germline ends came to 9 bases. CDR3 DNA: TGTGCCAGCAGCTTAGCGGATAGCGGTTCACCCCTCCACTTT. Translating it yields CASSLADSGSPLHF.

This clonotype was recorded a few times. This sequence joins TRBV7-6 and TRBJ2-7, with 7 bases aligning to TRBD1. The CDR3 consists of 13 residues. Germline V gives CDR1 SGHVS, CDR2 FNYEAQ. J was trimmed by 3 bases and V by 5 bases; bases with no gene match: 4. CDR3 protein: CASSIDRDYEQYF. In nucleotides, the CDR3 is TGTGCCAGCAGCATCGACAGGGACTACGAGCAGTACTTC.

In DNA, the CDR3 is TGCGCCAGCAGCCAAGGGGGGGTTCTCAGCTCCTACAATGAGCAGTTCTTC. Translating it yields CASSQGGVLSSYNEQFF. The chain joins TRBV4-1 to TRBJ2-1, with D possibly TRBD2 on 6 matching bases. Germline V gene data show CDR1 as MGHRA and CDR2 as YSYEKL. V was clipped by 1 base and J by 0 bases, with 13 bases between them. This CDR3 is 17 amino acids long.

J is TRBJ2-1 and V is TRBV7-9, with 8 positions matching TRBD2. J was trimmed by 8 bases and V by 3 bases; bases with no gene match: 3. Germline values: CDR1 SEHNR, CDR2 FQNEAQ (reference sequence). This CDR3 has 13 amino acids. CDR3 DNA sequence: TGTGCCAGCAGCTTCTCAGCGGGGGATGAGCAGTTCTTC. Translating it yields CASSFSAGDEQFF.

The chain couples TRBV4-2 to TRBJ2-1, with D tentatively TRBD2 (6 bases). The CDR3 spans 12 residues. Looked up from germline, CDR1 is LGHNA and CDR2 is YNFKEQ. Trimming took 2 bases from V and 7 from J, leaving 6 bases between them. The CDR3 DNA reads TGTGCCAGCAGCCAAAGCGGGAATGAGCAGTTCTTC. The encoded protein is CASSQSGNEQFF.

The V and J genes are TRBV15 and TRBJ2-7; D remains unclear. The CDR3 spans 12 residues. Germline values: CDR1 LNHNV, CDR2 YYDKDF (reference sequence). The V and J ends lost 5 bases and 0 bases respectively, with 5 bases between them. As DNA, the CDR3 is TGTGCCACCAGCGAAACCTCCTACGAGCAGTACTTC. Translated, it gives CATSETSYEQYF.

Only one count was recorded for this clonotype. V and J are TRBV11-2 and TRBJ2-5, with TRBD2 matching over 12 bases. This CDR3 region has 17 residues. V was clipped by 0 bases and J by 1 base; unmatched bases: 3. CDR1 and CDR2 from the germline V gene are SGHAT and FQNNGV. The CDR3 is CASSLERTSGVQETQYF. The CDR3 DNA sequence: TGTGCCAGCAGCTTAGAGAGGACTAGCGGGGTCCAAGAGACCCAGTACTTC. Combining the CDR3 with reference TRBV11-2 and TRBJ2-5 gives the whole variable domain EAGVAQSPRYKIIEKRQSVAFWCNPISGHATLYWYQQILGQGPKLLIQFQNNGVVDDSQLPKDRFSAERLKGVDSTLKIQPAKLEDSAVYLCASSLERTSGVQETQYFGPGTRLLVL.